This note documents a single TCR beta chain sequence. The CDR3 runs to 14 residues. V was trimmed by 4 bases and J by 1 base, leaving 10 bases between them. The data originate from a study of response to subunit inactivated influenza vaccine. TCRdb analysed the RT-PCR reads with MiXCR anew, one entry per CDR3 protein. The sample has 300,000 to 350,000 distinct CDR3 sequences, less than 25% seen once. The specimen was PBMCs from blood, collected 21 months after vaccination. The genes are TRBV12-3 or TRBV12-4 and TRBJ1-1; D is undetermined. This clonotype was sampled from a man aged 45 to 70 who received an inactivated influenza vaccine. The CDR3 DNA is TGTGCCAGCAGTTCTGGGTCTCGGAACACTGAAGCTTTCTTT. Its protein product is CASSSGSRNTEAFF.